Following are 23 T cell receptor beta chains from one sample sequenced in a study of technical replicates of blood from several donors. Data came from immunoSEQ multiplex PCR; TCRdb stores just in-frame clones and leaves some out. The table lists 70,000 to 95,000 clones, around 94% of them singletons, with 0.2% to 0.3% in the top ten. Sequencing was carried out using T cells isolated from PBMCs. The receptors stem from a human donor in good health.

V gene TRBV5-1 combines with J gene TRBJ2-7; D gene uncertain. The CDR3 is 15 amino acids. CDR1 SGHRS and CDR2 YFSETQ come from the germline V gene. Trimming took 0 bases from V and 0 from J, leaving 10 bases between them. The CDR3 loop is CASSLVGGSSYEQYF. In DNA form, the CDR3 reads TGCGCCAGCAGCTTGGTCGGCGGAAGCTCCTACGAGCAGTACTTC.

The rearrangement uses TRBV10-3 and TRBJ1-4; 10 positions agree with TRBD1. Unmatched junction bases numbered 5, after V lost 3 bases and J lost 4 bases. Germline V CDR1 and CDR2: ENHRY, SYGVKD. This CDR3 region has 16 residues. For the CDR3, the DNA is TGTGCCATCAGTGATGGGACAGGGGCTCTTAATGAAAAACTGTTTTTT. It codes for CAISDGTGALNEKLFF.

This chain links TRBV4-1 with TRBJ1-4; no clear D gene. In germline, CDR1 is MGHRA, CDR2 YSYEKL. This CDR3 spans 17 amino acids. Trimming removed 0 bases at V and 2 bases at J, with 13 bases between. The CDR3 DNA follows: TGCGCCAGCAGCCAAGATTGGACGGAGGTGACTAATGAAAAACTGTTTTTT. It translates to CASSQDWTEVTNEKLFF.

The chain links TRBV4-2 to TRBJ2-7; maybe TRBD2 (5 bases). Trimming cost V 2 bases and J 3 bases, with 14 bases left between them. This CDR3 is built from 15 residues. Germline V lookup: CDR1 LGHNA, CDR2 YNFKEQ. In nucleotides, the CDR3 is TGTGCCAGCAGCCAAACCGGGAACTCAATCTACGAGCAGTACTTC. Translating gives CASSQTGNSIYEQYF.

The CDR3 nucleotides read TGCAGCGTTAGGGGACTAGCGGGAGTCACAGATACGCAGTATTTT. This codes for CSVRGLAGVTDTQYF. This chain uses TRBV29-1 with TRBJ2-3, with 14 positions matching TRBD2. The CDR3 covers 15 residues. CDR1 is SQVTM and CDR2 is ANQGSEA in the germline V gene. V lost 5 bases and J lost 2; bases outside the gene matches: 3.

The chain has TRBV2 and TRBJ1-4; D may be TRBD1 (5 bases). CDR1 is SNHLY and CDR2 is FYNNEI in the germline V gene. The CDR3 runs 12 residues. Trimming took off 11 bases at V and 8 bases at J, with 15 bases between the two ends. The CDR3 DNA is TGTGCCTCGCAAGGGGCAGGAGAAAAACTGTTTTTT. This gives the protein CASQGAGEKLFF.

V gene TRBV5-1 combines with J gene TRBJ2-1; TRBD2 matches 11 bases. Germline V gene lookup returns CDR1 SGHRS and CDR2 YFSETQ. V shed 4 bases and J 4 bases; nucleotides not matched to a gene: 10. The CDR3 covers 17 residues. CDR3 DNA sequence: TGCGCCAGCAGCCCCATACTAGCGGGAGACGCGTACAATGAGCAGTTCTTC. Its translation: CASSPILAGDAYNEQFF.

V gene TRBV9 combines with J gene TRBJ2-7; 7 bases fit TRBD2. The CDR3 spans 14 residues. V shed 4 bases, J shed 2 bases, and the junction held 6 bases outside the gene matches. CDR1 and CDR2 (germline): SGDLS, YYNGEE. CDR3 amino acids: CASSPSTSTYEQYF. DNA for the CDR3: TGTGCCAGCAGCCCCTCGACTAGCACCTACGAGCAGTACTTC.

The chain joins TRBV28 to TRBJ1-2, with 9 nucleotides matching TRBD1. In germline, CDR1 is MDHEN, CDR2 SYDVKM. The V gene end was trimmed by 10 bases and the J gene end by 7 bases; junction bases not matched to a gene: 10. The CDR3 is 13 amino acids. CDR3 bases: TGTGCCACCTGGACAGGGGCGGGGAGTGGCTACACCTTC. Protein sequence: CATWTGAGSGYTF.

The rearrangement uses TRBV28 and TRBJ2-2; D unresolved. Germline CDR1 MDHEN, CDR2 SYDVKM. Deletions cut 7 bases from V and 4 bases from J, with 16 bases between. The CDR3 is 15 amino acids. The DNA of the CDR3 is TGTGCCAGCATGGAGAGTTCGGGTTTCACCGGGGAGCTGTTTTTT. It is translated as CASMESSGFTGELFF.

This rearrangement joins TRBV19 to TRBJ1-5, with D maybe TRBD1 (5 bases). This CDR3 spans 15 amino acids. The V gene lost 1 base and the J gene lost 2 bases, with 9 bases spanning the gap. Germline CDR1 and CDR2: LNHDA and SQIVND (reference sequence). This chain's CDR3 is CASSIVFRGNQPQHF. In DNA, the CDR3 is TGTGCCAGTAGTATAGTGTTCAGGGGCAATCAGCCCCAGCATTTT.

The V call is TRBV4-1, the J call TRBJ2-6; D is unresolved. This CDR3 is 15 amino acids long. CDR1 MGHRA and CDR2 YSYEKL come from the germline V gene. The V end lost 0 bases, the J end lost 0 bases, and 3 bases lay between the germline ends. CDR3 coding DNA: TGCGCCAGCAGCCAAGACAGCTCTGGGGCCAACGTCCTGACTTTC. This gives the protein CASSQDSSGANVLTF.

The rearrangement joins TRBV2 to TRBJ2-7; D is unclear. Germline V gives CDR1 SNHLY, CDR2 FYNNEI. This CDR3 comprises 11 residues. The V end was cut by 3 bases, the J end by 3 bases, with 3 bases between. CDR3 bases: TGTGCCAGCAGTGACTTCTACGAGCAGTACTTC. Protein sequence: CASSDFYEQYF.

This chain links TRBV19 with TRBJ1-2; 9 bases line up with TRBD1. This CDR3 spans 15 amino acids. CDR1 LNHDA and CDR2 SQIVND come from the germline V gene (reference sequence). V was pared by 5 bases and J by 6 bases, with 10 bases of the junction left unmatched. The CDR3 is CASSVVSTGGDGYTF. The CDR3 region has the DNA TGTGCCAGTAGTGTCGTCTCGACAGGGGGTGATGGCTACACCTTC.

As DNA, the CDR3 is TGCGCCAGCAGGCTAGGCGGGGAGCTGTTTTTT. This gives the protein CASRLGGELFF. This chain uses TRBV10-2 with TRBJ2-2; unclear D gene. Germline CDR1 reads WSHSY; CDR2 reads SAAADI. V lost 6 bases to trimming and J lost 7 bases, with 6 bases between them. The CDR3 sequence is 11 residues long.

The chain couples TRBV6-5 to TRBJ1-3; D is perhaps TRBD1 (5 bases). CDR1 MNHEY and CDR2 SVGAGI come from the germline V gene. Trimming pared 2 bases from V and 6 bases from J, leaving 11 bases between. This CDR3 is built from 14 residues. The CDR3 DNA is TGTGCCAGCAGTTACCGGCAGGGACTAAACACCATATATTTT. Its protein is CASSYRQGLNTIYF.

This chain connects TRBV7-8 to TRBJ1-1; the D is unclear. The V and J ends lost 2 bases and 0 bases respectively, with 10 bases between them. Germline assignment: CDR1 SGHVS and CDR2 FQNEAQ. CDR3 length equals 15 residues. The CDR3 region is CASSLRTVMNTEAFF. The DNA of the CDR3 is TGTGCCAGCAGCTTAAGGACTGTTATGAACACTGAAGCTTTCTTT.

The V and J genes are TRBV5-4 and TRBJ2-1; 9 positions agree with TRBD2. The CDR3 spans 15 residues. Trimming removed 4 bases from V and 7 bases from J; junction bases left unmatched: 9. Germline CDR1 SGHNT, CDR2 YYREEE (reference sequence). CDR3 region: CASSLGQREDNEQFF. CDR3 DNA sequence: TGTGCCAGCAGCCTCGGCCAGCGGGAGGATAATGAGCAGTTCTTC.

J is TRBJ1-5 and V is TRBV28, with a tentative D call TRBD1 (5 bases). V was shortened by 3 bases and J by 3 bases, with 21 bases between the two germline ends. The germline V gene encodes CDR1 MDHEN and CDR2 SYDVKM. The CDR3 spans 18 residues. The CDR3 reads CASSFPIRQGDPNQPQHF. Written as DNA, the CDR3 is TGTGCCAGCAGTTTCCCTATCAGACAAGGGGATCCCAATCAGCCCCAGCATTTT.

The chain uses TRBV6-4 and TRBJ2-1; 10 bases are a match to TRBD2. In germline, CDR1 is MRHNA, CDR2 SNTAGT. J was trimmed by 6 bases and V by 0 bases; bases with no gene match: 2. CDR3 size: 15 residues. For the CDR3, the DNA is TGTGCCAGCAGTGACTCGAGCGGGGGGGCCAATGAGCAGTTCTTC. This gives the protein CASSDSSGGANEQFF.

The CDR3: CASSEYPGVNTEAFF. CDR3 in DNA: TGTGCCAGCAGTGAATACCCAGGGGTGAACACTGAAGCTTTCTTT. This chain uses TRBV6-1 with TRBJ1-1; the D gene is possibly TRBD1 (6 bases). V gave up 2 bases and J gave up 0 bases, with 10 bases separating them. This CDR3 has 15 amino acids. Germline V gene lookup returns CDR1 MNHNS and CDR2 SASEGT.

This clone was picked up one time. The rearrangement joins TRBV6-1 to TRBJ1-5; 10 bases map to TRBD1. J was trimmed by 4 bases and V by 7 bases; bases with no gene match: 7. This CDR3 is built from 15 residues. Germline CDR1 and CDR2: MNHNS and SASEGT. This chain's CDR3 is CASTHRDRGNQPQHF. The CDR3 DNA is TGTGCCAGCACGCACCGGGACAGGGGTAATCAGCCCCAGCATTTT.

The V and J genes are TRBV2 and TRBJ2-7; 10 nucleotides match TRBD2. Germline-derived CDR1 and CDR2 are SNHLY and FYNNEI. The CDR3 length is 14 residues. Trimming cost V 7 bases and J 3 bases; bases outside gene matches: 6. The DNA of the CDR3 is TGTGCCAGCACGTTAAGGACTAGCGGCTACGAGCAGTACTTC. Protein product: CASTLRTSGYEQYF.